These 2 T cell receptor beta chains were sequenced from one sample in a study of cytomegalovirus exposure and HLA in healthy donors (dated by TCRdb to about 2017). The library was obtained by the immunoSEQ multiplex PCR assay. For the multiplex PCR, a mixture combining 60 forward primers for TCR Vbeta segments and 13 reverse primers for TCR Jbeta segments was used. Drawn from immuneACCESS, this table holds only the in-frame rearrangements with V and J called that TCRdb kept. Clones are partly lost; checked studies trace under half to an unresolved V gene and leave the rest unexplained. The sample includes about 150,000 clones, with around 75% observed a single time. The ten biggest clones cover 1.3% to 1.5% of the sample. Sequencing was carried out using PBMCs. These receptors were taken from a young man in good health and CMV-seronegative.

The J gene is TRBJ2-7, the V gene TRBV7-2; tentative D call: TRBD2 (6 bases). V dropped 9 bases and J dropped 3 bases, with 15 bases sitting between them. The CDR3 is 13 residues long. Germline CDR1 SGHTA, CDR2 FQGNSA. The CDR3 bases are TGTGCCAGTGCGGGCGCGGAGGGCTACGAGCAGTACTTC. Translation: CASAGAEGYEQYF.

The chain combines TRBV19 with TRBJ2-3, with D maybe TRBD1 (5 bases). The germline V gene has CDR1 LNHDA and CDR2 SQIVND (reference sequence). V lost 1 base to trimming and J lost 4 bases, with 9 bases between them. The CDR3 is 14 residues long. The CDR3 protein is CASSIGQLPDTQYF. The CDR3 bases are TGTGCCAGTAGTATAGGACAGTTACCAGATACGCAGTATTTT.